The text below deals with one TCR beta chain. Its cognate antigen has yet to be identified. Qualities for individual bases were not recorded, and no much larger clone is one base off. The junction shows trimming of 4 bases on V and 1 base on J, and the gene matches do not reach 8 bases of it. The germline V gene sets CDR1 to SGHDT and CDR2 to YYEEEE. The CDR3 covers 16 residues, taking in both the cysteine and the phenylalanine. The sequence is cut down to CDR3 DNA, 48 bases in frame from base 1. The data are from a study of identical twins (dated by TCRdb to 2016 to 2017). Turning to the overall study: The study deep-sequenced TCR alpha and beta repertoires from monozygotic twins, unrelated adults of various ages and cord blood to test whether fetal clonotypes persist. To rule out contamination, replicate twin experiments were performed at different times with different library preparation protocols. On the study overall, not on this receptor specifically: Excess twin sharing in beta out-of-frame sequences was weaker because fewer shared sequences lowered the signal-to-noise ratio. Conclusions relied on cross-sectional statistical analysis, since the same donors could not be followed over many years. Recombination models systematically underestimated out-of-frame TCR alpha sharing in monozygotic twins but agreed with sharing between unrelated individuals. Invariant T cells such as MAIT and iNKT could partly confound zero-insertion analyses, although diverse VJ usage argued against such confounding for most clonotypes. Out-of-frame TCR alpha sequences shared between twins showed an excess of low generation-probability sequences compared with coincidental sharing between unrelated individuals. Fewer insertions were carried by abundant cord blood beta clonotypes, a similar but weaker trend appeared in young adult naive repertoires, and no such trend appeared in memory repertoires.

Only healthy Caucasian donors were included. The twin cohort comprised three pairs of female monozygotic twins, all aged roughly 18 to 30 years. CD4+ and CD8+ T cell populations were isolated with positive isolation kits from Invitrogen. Library construction relied on 5' RACE. The sequencer was an Illumina HiSeq 2000. A universal primer binding site was added through template switching, and the final cDNA carried a unique molecular identifier so that TCR cDNA molecules could be counted accurately. Specific primers in the conserved constant-segment region were used to synthesize first-strand cDNA for the TCR alpha and beta chains. Each cDNA library was double barcoded, with a SMART-Mk sample barcode plus Illumina barcodes, to control for contamination. TruSeq adapter sequences and Illumina sample barcodes were added in two successive PCR steps. Sequencing of the TCR alpha and beta cDNA libraries was done on the Illumina HiSeq platform using custom primers. The authors processed their data as follows. MiGEC was used to process raw reads and extract unique molecular identifiers, and MiXCR was used to find CDR3 positions. For each individual, recombination models were inferred using an EM algorithm with the repgenHMM and IGoR tools. The tcR package in R was used for shared clonotype analysis, with sharing normalized by the product of cloneset sizes. To study raw recombination free of thymic and clonal selection effects, out-of-frame nonproductive sequences were analyzed. TCRdb redid the processing of the public reads, applying fastp at Q25 and MiXCR, and retained in-frame beta chains. All rows with the same CDR3 protein become a single entry with the most common DNA and genes. It is TCRdb's table, rather than the study itself, that gives the V and J calls and clone size. The sample table contains about 190,000 distinct CDR3 sequences; only one count was recorded for more than 15% of them. The ten largest account for about 38% of the sample.

These data were also reused for a study on T cells expressing NK-cell markers. The second study, in turn, reports: Eight donors provided sorted CD3+CD56+NKG2C+, CD3+CD56+NKG2C- and CD3+CD56-NKG2C+ T-cell subsets, whose TCR beta-chain repertoires were profiled. Among the eight sequenced donors, only one was HCMV-seronegative, while the other seven were HCMV-seropositive. To restrict sorting to alphabetaTCR-expressing T cells, an anti-gammadeltaTCR antibody was added in several experiments. In several donors, the dominant CD3+CD56+NKG2C+ clonotypes were found to rank among the top 10 CD8+ clonotypes and to make up about 1.0-8% of CD8+ T cells. Those dominant clonotypes were again the most abundant among CD3+CD56-NKG2C+ cells in a handful of donors, at about 25-65%. It remained unclear whether the expanded NKG2C-expressing T cell clones were specific for HCMV antigens. Randomly selected healthy volunteers, three men and five women, were used as the eight sequenced donors. To determine HCMV serostatus, a commercial ELISA kit was used to detect HCMV-specific IgG in serum. MIGEC was used to demultiplex reads and group the reads by UMI, and MiTCR was used to assemble and quantify clonotypes. Only TCR cDNA sequences supported by at least two reads were kept to exclude erroneous sequences. Downstream repertoire analysis used the tcR package, and clonotypes were matched across fractions by CDR3 nucleotide sequence plus V segment. VDJmatch was used to annotate antigen specificity against VDJdb, with one amino acid substitution allowed in CDR3.

The sequence was obtained from a woman aged 18-29 years in good health. The rearrangement combines TRBV5-6 with TRBJ2-3; TRBD1 lines up with 8 middle nucleotides. Source material: CD8+ T cells sorted from blood. The nucleotide sequence is given as TGTGCCAGCAGCATGGGGACAGGTTGGGGCACAGATACGCAGTATTTT. Its amino acids are CASSMGTGWGTDTQYF.